Listed below are T cell receptor beta chains from one sample, sequenced in a study of regulatory T cells in long-lasting Graves disease. Each CDR3 protein is one row after TCRdb ran MiXCR on the multiplex PCR reads. The sample lists some 250,000 distinct CDR3 sequences; about 20% were seen once. These data are also associated with another study on T cells in Graves' hyperthyroidism and ophthalmopathy.

Sample: peripheral blood mononuclear cells (PBMCs), taken at new diagnosis, from a patient treated with antithyroid drugs. These receptors came from a woman in her twenties or thirties with Graves disease. Each CDR3 is given with its conserved first and last residue. A D gene is named only where the DNA matches it firmly. Size values are once, few and many counts, or a class for expanded clones, and some rows have none.

V gene: TRBV20-1
D gene: TRBD1
clone size: many
CDR3 protein: CSARPGGQGYTF

V gene: TRBV6-1
D gene: NA
clone size: many
CDR3 protein: CASNPHRYSGNTIYF

V gene: TRBV6-1
D gene: NA
clone size: many
CDR3 protein: CATRGSFYEQYF

V gene: TRBV6-1
D gene: NA
clone size: many
CDR3 protein: CASSDVGPGLGAFF

V gene: TRBV7-3
D gene: NA
clone size: many
CDR3 protein: CASSLTPNYGYTF

V gene: TRBV12-3/TRBV12-4
D gene: NA
clone size: many
CDR3 protein: CASSLTQGRSSYEQYF

V gene: TRBV5-4
D gene: NA
clone size: NA
CDR3 protein: CASIRSLAASSLHF

V gene: TRBV12-3/TRBV12-4
D gene: TRBD2
clone size: many
CDR3 protein: CATSYLAGIREQYF

V gene: TRBV3-1
D gene: TRBD1
clone size: many
CDR3 protein: CASSQDLGQGTGNTIYF

V gene: TRBV20-1
D gene: NA
clone size: many
CDR3 protein: CSAREKTAQRSGYTF

V gene: TRBV12-3/TRBV12-4
D gene: NA
clone size: many
CDR3 protein: CASRPNWANEKLFF

V gene: TRBV7-3
D gene: TRBD1
clone size: many
CDR3 protein: CASSPDRASGELFF

V gene: TRBV20-1
D gene: TRBD1
clone size: many
CDR3 protein: CSATLGQGTSGYTF

V gene: TRBV19
D gene: NA
clone size: NA
CDR3 protein: CASSIEGRETQYF

V gene: TRBV6-5
D gene: TRBD2
clone size: many
CDR3 protein: CASSYSISAGGRPGIYEQYF

V gene: TRBV2
D gene: TRBD2
clone size: many
CDR3 protein: CASSGGTSGYRSYNEQFF

V gene: TRBV20-1
D gene: TRBD2
clone size: many
CDR3 protein: CSARGSSGPRVAQYF

V gene: TRBV11-2
D gene: NA
clone size: many
CDR3 protein: CASSLGASYNEQFF

V gene: TRBV7-8
D gene: NA
clone size: many
CDR3 protein: CASSIPGLAGGELFF

V gene: TRBV9
D gene: TRBD1
clone size: few
CDR3 protein: CASSALSTGDTEAFF

V gene: TRBV12-5
D gene: TRBD1
clone size: many
CDR3 protein: CASALGTDYGYTF

V gene: TRBV7-6
D gene: NA
clone size: many
CDR3 protein: CASSPRSGTVYGYTF

V gene: TRBV4-1
D gene: NA
clone size: NA
CDR3 protein: CASSRVMNQPQHF

V gene: TRBV10-3
D gene: NA
clone size: many
CDR3 protein: CAISGPDSANYGYTF

V gene: TRBV5-4
D gene: NA
clone size: NA
CDR3 protein: CASSRQDPHEQYF

V gene: TRBV5-6
D gene: NA
clone size: many
CDR3 protein: CASSGITEYYGYTF

V gene: TRBV28
D gene: NA
clone size: NA
CDR3 protein: CASSPEAPLSSEQFF

V gene: TRBV20-1
D gene: NA
clone size: NA
CDR3 protein: CSAGGGRGDTEAFF

V gene: TRBV12-3/TRBV12-4
D gene: TRBD1
clone size: many
CDR3 protein: CASRGQGDFQPQHF

V gene: TRBV6-1
D gene: NA
clone size: many
CDR3 protein: CASSGPGAYEQYF

V gene: TRBV2
D gene: TRBD2
clone size: NA
CDR3 protein: CASTIAGGSPYEQYF

V gene: TRBV5-1
D gene: NA
clone size: many
CDR3 protein: CASSFETDLEKLFF

V gene: TRBV14
D gene: NA
clone size: many
CDR3 protein: CASSQDDLRKPYNEQFF

V gene: TRBV4-2
D gene: NA
clone size: many
CDR3 protein: CASSQTLDSSYEQYF

V gene: TRBV6-2/TRBV6-3
D gene: NA
clone size: many
CDR3 protein: CASSYLPDRYEQYF

V gene: TRBV7-9
D gene: NA
clone size: many
CDR3 protein: CASSLTLVTDTQYF

V gene: TRBV13
D gene: NA
clone size: NA
CDR3 protein: CASSLAGAAYF

V gene: TRBV5-6
D gene: NA
clone size: many
CDR3 protein: CASVSLAGELFF

V gene: TRBV7-9
D gene: NA
clone size: many
CDR3 protein: CASSFIFRKQSSYNEQFF

V gene: TRBV19
D gene: NA
clone size: many
CDR3 protein: CASSIGGHQWDGYTF

V gene: TRBV2
D gene: NA
clone size: many
CDR3 protein: CASRGLDPDQPQHF

V gene: TRBV25-1
D gene: NA
clone size: many
CDR3 protein: CASSAPYRRNTEAFF

V gene: TRBV19
D gene: NA
clone size: NA
CDR3 protein: CASSAWDVGETQYF

V gene: TRBV7-6
D gene: TRBD1
clone size: NA
CDR3 protein: CASSGGQGWSYNEQFF

V gene: TRBV7-9
D gene: TRBD2
clone size: NA
CDR3 protein: CASSKSGTSGGVNEQFF

V gene: TRBV9
D gene: NA
clone size: NA
CDR3 protein: CASKGEGNYGYTF

V gene: TRBV19
D gene: NA
clone size: NA
CDR3 protein: CASSLGDTVYF

V gene: TRBV5-1
D gene: NA
clone size: NA
CDR3 protein: CASERVGVGETQYF

V gene: TRBV5-1
D gene: NA
clone size: NA
CDR3 protein: CASSGGKMSTEAFF

V gene: TRBV7-6
D gene: NA
clone size: many
CDR3 protein: CASSLMAQAGNTIYF

V gene: TRBV7-8
D gene: TRBD1
clone size: many
CDR3 protein: CASSPRQGANQPQHF

V gene: TRBV7-2
D gene: NA
clone size: NA
CDR3 protein: CASSGVGGVPIKQYF

V gene: TRBV6-1
D gene: NA
clone size: many
CDR3 protein: CASSFRTVQETQYF